The 22 T cell receptor beta chains listed next were all sequenced from one sample in a study of shared clonotypes between healthy human individuals. Some clones are missing from TCRdb's copy, which holds only in-frame ones; the method was immunoSEQ multiplex PCR. The table lists roughly 2.5 million clones, approximately 94% of them singletons. The sequencing input was naive CD4+ T cells sorted from blood. As to subset: CD45RA+ positively selected. These receptors all come from a man aged 18-30 years in good health.

The chain employs TRBV19 and TRBJ1-2; weak D call: TRBD1 (6 bases). The ends were cut back, 11 bases at V and 7 bases at J, with 23 bases in the middle. Per the germline V gene, CDR1 is LNHDA and CDR2 is SQIVND (reference sequence). The CDR3 contains 14 residues. Here the CDR3 reads CAGGDDRTGSGYTF. The CDR3 coding sequence is TGTGCCGGGGGGGACGACAGGACGGGAAGTGGCTACACCTTC.

The chain couples TRBV7-9 to TRBJ2-3; a possible D gene is TRBD2 (5 bases). This CDR3 region has 16 residues. The germline V gene has CDR1 SEHNR and CDR2 FQNEAQ (reference sequence). Trimming pared 0 bases from V and 5 bases from J, leaving 15 bases between. The CDR3 region is CASSLAGLGSGDTQYF. In nucleotides, the CDR3 is TGTGCCAGCAGCTTAGCAGGACTGGGATCGGGAGATACGCAGTATTTT. The full variable domain, with the rest looked up from reference TRBV7-9 and TRBJ2-3, is DTGVSQNPRHKITKRGQNVTFRCDPISEHNRLYWYRQTLGQGPEFLTYFQNEAQLEKSRLLSDRFSAERPKGSFSTLEIQRTEQGDSAMYLCASSLAGLGSGDTQYFGPGTRLTVL.

The genes are TRBV7-2 and TRBJ2-2; possible D gene TRBD2, 6 bases. This CDR3 is 17 amino acids long. V gave up 2 bases and J gave up 1 base, with 14 bases separating them. CDR1 and CDR2 (germline): SGHTA, FQGNSA. CDR3: CASSLSRGELNTGELFF. The DNA for the CDR3 is TGTGCCAGCAGCTTATCCCGCGGGGAGCTGAACACCGGGGAGCTGTTTTTT.

The chain joins TRBV7-2 to TRBJ2-3; D unclear. CDR1 SGHTA and CDR2 FQGNSA come from the germline V gene. V dropped 3 bases and J dropped 5 bases, with 9 bases sitting between them. The CDR3 has 13 residues. The CDR3 region has the DNA TGTGCCAGCAGCTTGGTTACGCTAGATACGCAGTATTTT. This codes for CASSLVTLDTQYF.

This chain joins TRBV4-3 and TRBJ2-7, with a tentative D call TRBD1 (5 bases). CDR3 length equals 14 residues. The germline CDR1 and CDR2 sequences are LGHNA and YSLEER. The ends were cut back, 1 base at V and 2 bases at J, with 9 bases in the middle. CDR3 region: CASSQVWGPYEQYF. The CDR3 nucleotides read TGCGCCAGCAGCCAAGTTTGGGGCCCCTACGAGCAGTACTTC.

V and J are TRBV7-2 and TRBJ1-4, with no clear D. The length of the CDR3 is 15 residues. V lost 4 bases, J lost 5 bases, and 14 bases lay in between. In germline, CDR1 is SGHTA, CDR2 FQGNSA. The CDR3 region is CASSWSAAINEKLFF. CDR3 nucleotides: TGTGCCAGCAGCTGGTCGGCGGCGATCAATGAAAAACTGTTTTTT.

This clone was picked up a small number of times. This chain joins TRBV27 and TRBJ2-1, with 7 positions matching TRBD2. Germline V gives CDR1 MNHEY, CDR2 SMNVEV (reference sequence). Trimming at V came to 3 bases and at J to 4 bases, leaving 3 bases not matched to a gene. The CDR3 spans 14 residues. CDR3 residues: CASSFGTTYNEQFF. The CDR3 DNA reads as TGTGCCAGCAGTTTTGGGACTACGTACAATGAGCAGTTCTTC.

This chain uses TRBV5-6 with TRBJ1-6, with 7 positions matching TRBD1. CDR3 length: 17 amino acids. Losses at the gene ends were 2 bases for V and 0 bases for J; bases not matched to a gene: 5. In germline, CDR1 is SGHDT, CDR2 YYEEEE. CDR3 region: CASSLGQANSYNSPLHF. For the CDR3, the DNA is TGTGCCAGCAGCTTAGGACAGGCAAACTCCTATAATTCACCCCTCCACTTT.

The rearrangement uses TRBV2 and TRBJ2-7, with 8 bases lining up with TRBD1. Looked up from germline, CDR1 is SNHLY and CDR2 is FYNNEI. CDR3 size: 14 residues. Trimming took 5 bases from V and 7 from J; bases not matched to a gene: 10. CDR3 nucleotides: TGTGCCAGCAGTTACTTGGCAGGGGGCCGAGAGCAGTACTTC. It specifies CASSYLAGGREQYF.

To note about this clone: No conserved phenylalanine or tryptophan ends this CDR3, so it is likely a read error. The DNA is left out, because the CDR3 cannot be placed on it with certainty; the CDR3 is given as TCRdb lists it. This chain uses TRBV21-1 with TRBJ1-5; no check of the table's D call, TRBD1, against the DNA was made. TRBV21-1 is tagged as a pseudogene. Ends included, the CDR3 has 12 residues. The CDR3: CASSTVLTAMEI.

The chain carries TRBV5-1 and TRBJ2-3, with 8 bases fitting TRBD2. The ends lost 4 bases at V and 2 bases at J; junction bases unmatched: 3. CDR1 SGHRS and CDR2 YFSETQ come from the germline V gene. This CDR3 is built from 14 residues. The CDR3 bases are TGCGCCAGCAGCCTAGCGGGCCCCACAGATACGCAGTATTTT. It yields the protein CASSLAGPTDTQYF.

This chain joins TRBV9 and TRBJ2-6; TRBD2 might be the D (6 bases). Germline CDR1 is SGDLS and CDR2 is YYNGEE. V lost 0 bases to trimming and J lost 0 bases, with 22 bases between them. The CDR3 is 21 amino acids. CDR3 sequence (DNA): TGTGCCAGCAGCGTAGGAGGCGGGACGGTCTTCTCGGACTCTGGGGCCAACGTCCTGACTTTC. It translates to CASSVGGGTVFSDSGANVLTF.

The chain has TRBV27 and TRBJ2-7, with 7 positions matching TRBD2. The CDR3 totals 15 residues. Germline V gene sequence: CDR1 MNHEY, CDR2 SMNVEV (reference sequence). V shed 6 bases and J 4 bases; nucleotides not matched to a gene: 12. CDR3 in amino acids: CASRTTTSELYEQYF. DNA of the CDR3: TGTGCCAGCAGGACCACCACTAGCGAATTATACGAGCAGTACTTC.

The chain links TRBV5-1 to TRBJ2-3, with TRBD2 matching over 7 bases. The length of the CDR3 is 13 residues. The V and J ends lost 2 bases and 6 bases, in that order; junction bases with no gene match: 3. The germline gives CDR1 SGHRS, CDR2 YFSETQ. CDR3 sequence (DNA): TGCGCCAGCAGCTTCAATAGCGGGGATACGCAGTATTTT. Its translation is CASSFNSGDTQYF.

The chain joins TRBV6-5 to TRBJ2-7; 7 nucleotides line up with TRBD1. CDR3 length: 14 residues. The junction had 9 bases not matched to a gene; V was cut back by 6 bases and J by 4 bases. Germline loops: CDR1 MNHEY, CDR2 SVGAGI. The CDR3 is CASSRQTGQYEQYF. In DNA, the CDR3 is TGTGCCAGCAGCCGCCAGACAGGGCAATACGAGCAGTACTTC.

About this clone: The junction departs from the called germline gene at one end, perhaps through a read error. The rearrangement links TRBV5-6 to TRBJ2-7; D is perhaps TRBD1 or TRBD2 (5 bases each). Germline V CDR1 and CDR2: SGHDT, YYEEEE. CDR3 length: 15 amino acids. CDR3 loop: CASSWGGSSSCEQYF. CDR3 DNA: TGTGCCAGCAGCTGGGGCGGGTCGAGCTCCTGCGAGCAGTACTTC.

This chain links TRBV5-8 with TRBJ2-5; D gene unclear. Germline V gene lookup returns CDR1 SGHTS and CDR2 YDEGEE. The V gene lost 0 bases and the J gene lost 0 bases, with 12 bases spanning the gap. The length of the CDR3 is 16 residues. In DNA form, the CDR3 reads TGTGCCAGCAGCTTGGCCGTACTGCAATACCAAGAGACCCAGTACTTC. Translated: CASSLAVLQYQETQYF. Full variable domain (remainder filled in from reference TRBV5-8 and TRBJ2-5): EAGVTQSPTHLIKTRGQQATLRCSPISGHTSVYWYQQALGLGLQFLLWYDEGEERNRGNFPPRFSGRQFPNYSSELNVNALELEDSALYLCASSLAVLQYQETQYFGPGTRLLVL.

The chain is built from TRBV27 and TRBJ2-7; 8 bases agree with TRBD1. There are 14 residues in the CDR3. CDR1 and CDR2 from the germline V gene are MNHEY and SMNVEV (reference sequence). V was pared by 5 bases and J by 3 bases, with 6 bases of the junction left unmatched. The chain's CDR3 is CASSRKTGDYEQYF. CDR3 in DNA: TGTGCCAGCAGTAGGAAGACAGGGGACTACGAGCAGTACTTC.

V is TRBV4-3 and J is TRBJ1-4; perhaps TRBD1 as D (5 bases). The CDR3 runs to 15 residues. V lost 1 base, J lost 6 bases, and 12 bases lay in between. Germline-derived CDR1 and CDR2 are LGHNA and YSLEER. The CDR3 loop is CASSQGGGGYEKLFF. The CDR3 coding sequence is TGCGCCAGCAGCCAAGGGGGCGGAGGGTATGAAAAACTGTTTTTT.

The chain links TRBV9 to TRBJ1-2; possibly TRBD1 for D (5 bases). Germline CDR1 is SGDLS and CDR2 is YYNGEE. The CDR3 consists of 14 residues. Trimming removed 0 bases from V and 8 bases from J, with 14 bases in between. The CDR3 loop reads CASSVAEGVGGYTF. CDR3 coding DNA: TGTGCCAGCAGCGTAGCCGAAGGGGTCGGGGGCTACACCTTC. The full variable domain, with the rest looked up from reference TRBV9 and TRBJ1-2, is DSGVTQTPKHLITATGQRVTLRCSPRSGDLSVYWYQQSLDQGLQFLIQYYNGEERAKGNILERFSAQQFPDLHSELNLSSLELGDSALYFCASSVAEGVGGYTFGSGTRLTVV.

This clone was seen just once. This same CDR3 is encoded by further DNA sequences in the sample. This rearrangement joins TRBV4-3 to TRBJ1-5; D uncertain. The CDR3 has 14 amino acids. CDR1 is LGHNA, CDR2 YSLEER, per germline. Between the trimmed V and J ends, which lost 0 bases and 0 bases, there was a span of 3 bases. The CDR3 sequence is CASSQEHSNQPQHF. The CDR3 DNA reads TGCGCCAGCAGCCAAGAACATAGCAATCAGCCCCAGCATTTT.

CDR3 DNA: TGTGCCAGCAGTGTAAGTTTTTCGGGACTAGCGGCAGATACGCAGTATTTT. It specifies CASSVSFSGLAADTQYF. This chain connects TRBV27 to TRBJ2-3; 11 positions agree with TRBD2. The CDR3 sequence is 17 residues long. The trim removed 5 bases at V and 4 bases at J, leaving 11 bases unmatched. Germline-derived CDR1 and CDR2 are MNHEY and SMNVEV (reference sequence).